A single T cell receptor beta chain is shown here with its context. The data derive from a study of blood T cell repertoires in COVID-19. Turning to the study itself: Samples representing acute and convalescent COVID-19 were sourced from the United States, Italy and Spain. PBMCs, B-cell-depleted T cells, or T cells provided the cDNA or gDNA that made up the material.

Original analysis: Reference gene primer amplification gave estimated nucleated cell counts. Generated by immunoSEQ multiplex PCR, the TCRdb table keeps only in-frame clones and is missing some. Clonal size and the V and J genes are those of that table, whereas D and trimming came from the DNA. The table includes 120,000 or so clones, about 80% detected once. The CDR3 consists of 13 residues. Looked up from germline, CDR1 is LGHNT and CDR2 is FRNRAP. V lost 6 bases and J lost 0, with 5 bases in between. This chain links TRBV12-5 with TRBJ2-2; D unclear. This clonotype was sampled from a human donor in a cohort sampled during active COVID-19. Source material: peripheral blood. The CDR3 DNA reads TGTGCTAGTGGAACTTCGAACACCGGGGAGCTGTTTTTT. Protein sequence: CASGTSNTGELFF.